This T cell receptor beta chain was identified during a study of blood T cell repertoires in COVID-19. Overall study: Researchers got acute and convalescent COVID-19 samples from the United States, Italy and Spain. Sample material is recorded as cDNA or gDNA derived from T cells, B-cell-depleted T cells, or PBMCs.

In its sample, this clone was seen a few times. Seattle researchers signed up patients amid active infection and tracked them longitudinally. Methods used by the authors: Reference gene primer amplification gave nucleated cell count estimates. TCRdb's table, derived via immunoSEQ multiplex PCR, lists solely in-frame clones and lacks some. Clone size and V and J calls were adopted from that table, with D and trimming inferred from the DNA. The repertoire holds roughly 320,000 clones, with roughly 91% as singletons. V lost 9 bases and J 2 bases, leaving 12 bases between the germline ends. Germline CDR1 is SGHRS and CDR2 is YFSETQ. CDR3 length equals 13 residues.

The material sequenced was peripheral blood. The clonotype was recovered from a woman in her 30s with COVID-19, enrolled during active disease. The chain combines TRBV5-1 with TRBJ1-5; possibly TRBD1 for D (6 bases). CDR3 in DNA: TGCGCCATCCGGGACAACCGCAATCAGCCCCAGCATTTT. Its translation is CAIRDNRNQPQHF.